This TCR beta chain came from a study of blood T cell repertoires in COVID-19. Across the study: PBMCs, B-cell-depleted T cells, or T cells were the source of the cDNA or gDNA that made up the material.

J was trimmed by 2 bases and V by 0 bases; bases with no gene match: 8. Germline lookup yields CDR1 LGHNA and CDR2 YSLEER. CDR3 length: 19 residues. Assay: immunoSEQ multiplex PCR; the TCRdb copy retains only in-frame clones and omits some. The sample yields approximately 150,000 clones, 85% to 90% seen once. The sample comprised peripheral blood. The sequence was collected from an older woman with active COVID-19. The V and J genes are TRBV4-3 and TRBJ2-1, with 12 bases identical to TRBD2. CDR3 DNA: TGCGCCAGCAGCCAAGATGTGGGACTAGCGGGCCTGGCCTACAATGAGCAGTTCTTC. As protein: CASSQDVGLAGLAYNEQFF.